These 9 T cell receptor beta chains came from one sample sequenced in a study of cytomegalovirus exposure and HLA in healthy donors. The PCR had 60 Vbeta and 13 Jbeta primers. The repertoire was sequenced with immunoSEQ multiplex PCR; TCRdb's copy has only in-frame clones and lacks some. The sample includes around 150,000 clones, 77% seen only once; the top ten take roughly 1.5%. Sequencing used PBMCs. These TCRs come from a woman aged 25 to 39 in good health and CMV-seronegative.

This clone has just a few counts. The chain is built from TRBV28 and TRBJ1-5; a weak D match, TRBD1 (5 bases). V lost 6 bases and J lost 0, with 15 bases in between. Germline V gene data show CDR1 as MDHEN and CDR2 as SYDVKM. This CDR3 contains 16 residues. CDR3 residues: CASSATGGYSNQPQHF. In DNA, the CDR3 is TGTGCCAGCAGCGCCACGGGGGGTTATAGCAATCAGCCCCAGCATTTT.

The chain combines TRBV27 with TRBJ1-1; possibly TRBD1 for D (6 bases). The length of the CDR3 is 15 residues. The germline gives CDR1 MNHEY, CDR2 SMNVEV (reference sequence). V shed 6 bases and J shed 0 bases, with 14 bases lying between them. The CDR3 sequence is CASRLTGHLNTEAFF. The CDR3 DNA is TGTGCCAGCAGACTTACGGGACACCTGAACACTGAAGCTTTCTTT.

The chain combines TRBV13 with TRBJ2-6; D is undetermined. V lost 4 bases and J lost 0, with 13 bases in between. CDR1 and CDR2 from the germline V gene are PRHDT and FYEKMQ (reference sequence). This CDR3 spans 17 amino acids. As DNA, the CDR3 is TGTGCCAGCAGCTCCCGAATATTCAGCTCTGGGGCCAACGTCCTGACTTTC. Encoded protein: CASSSRIFSSGANVLTF.

The chain is built from TRBV5-1 and TRBJ2-1; maybe TRBD2 (5 bases). CDR3 length equals 14 residues. Trimming took 0 bases from V and 6 from J, leaving 10 bases between them. In germline, CDR1 is SGHRS, CDR2 YFSETQ. The CDR3 bases are TGCGCCAGCAGCTTGGTCACTAGTTCCAATGAGCAGTTCTTC. Translating gives CASSLVTSSNEQFF. The full variable domain, its missing parts supplied by reference TRBV5-1 and TRBJ2-1, is KAGVTQTPRYLIKTRGQQVTLSCSPISGHRSVSWYQQTPGQGLQFLFEYFSETQRNKGNFPGRFSGRQFSNSRSEMNVSTLELGDSALYLCASSLVTSSNEQFFGPGTRLTVL.

In nucleotides, the CDR3 is TGCAGCGCGAGGACAGGGCGAACCCTCGCCGAAGCTTTCTTT. Its protein is CSARTGRTLAEAFF. The chain has TRBV29-1 and TRBJ1-1, with TRBD1 matching over 8 bases. The CDR3 consists of 14 residues. After removal of 7 bases from V and 8 bases from J, the junction contained 15 bases not matched to a gene. Looked up from germline, CDR1 is SQVTM and CDR2 is ANQGSEA.

The chain combines TRBV19 with TRBJ2-1; 13 bases line up with TRBD2. CDR1 and CDR2 (germline): LNHDA, SQIVND (reference sequence). The trim removed 6 bases at V and 7 bases at J, leaving 6 bases unmatched. This CDR3 has 15 residues. CDR3 in DNA: TGTGCCAGTAGGGTGACTAGCGGGGGGCGGAATGAGCAGTTCTTC. This codes for CASRVTSGGRNEQFF.

The chain recombines TRBV6-1 with TRBJ2-1; TRBD2 aligns across 8 bases. V lost 6 bases to trimming and J lost 0 bases; unmatched junction nucleotides: 4. The CDR3 runs to 15 residues. Germline loops: CDR1 MNHNS, CDR2 SASEGT. Written as DNA, the CDR3 is TGTGCCAGCAGGGGCGGGACTAGCTCCTACAATGAGCAGTTCTTC. It translates to CASRGGTSSYNEQFF.

The CDR3 reads CASSLQGSDIQYF. As DNA, the CDR3 is TGTGCCAGCAGCTTACAGGGTAGTGACATTCAGTACTTC. This sequence joins TRBV7-3 and TRBJ2-4; weak D call: TRBD1 (5 bases). The germline CDR1 and CDR2 sequences are SGHTA and FQGTGA. The CDR3 totals 13 residues. V was trimmed by 2 bases and J by 8 bases, leaving 10 bases between them.

The sample holds a few counts of this clone. The chain has TRBV27 and TRBJ1-1, with D perhaps matching TRBD1 (6 bases). CDR1 and CDR2 (germline): MNHEY, SMNVEV (reference sequence). The V gene lost 6 bases and the J gene lost 4 bases, with 12 bases spanning the gap. The CDR3 has 13 amino acids. CDR3 sequence (DNA): TGTGCCAGCAGGTTAACAGGGAGCACTGAAGCTTTCTTT. Protein product: CASRLTGSTEAFF.